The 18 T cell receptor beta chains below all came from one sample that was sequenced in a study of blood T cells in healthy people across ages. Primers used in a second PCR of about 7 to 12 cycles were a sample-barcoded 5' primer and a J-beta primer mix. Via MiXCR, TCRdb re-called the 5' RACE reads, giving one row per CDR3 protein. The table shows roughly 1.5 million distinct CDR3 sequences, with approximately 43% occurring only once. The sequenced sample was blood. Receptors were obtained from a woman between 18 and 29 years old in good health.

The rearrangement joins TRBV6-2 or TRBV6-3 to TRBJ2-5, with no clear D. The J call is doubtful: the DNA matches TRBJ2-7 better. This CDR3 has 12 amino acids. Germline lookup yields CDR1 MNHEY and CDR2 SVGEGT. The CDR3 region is CASSYSQYEQYF. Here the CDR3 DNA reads TGTGCCAGCAGTTACTCCCAGTACGAGCAGTACTTC.

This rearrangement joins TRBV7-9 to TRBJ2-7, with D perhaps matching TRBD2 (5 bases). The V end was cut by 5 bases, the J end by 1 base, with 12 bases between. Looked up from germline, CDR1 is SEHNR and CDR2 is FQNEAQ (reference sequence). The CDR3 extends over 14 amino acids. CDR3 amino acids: CASSAKGSSYEQYF. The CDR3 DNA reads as TGTGCCAGCAGCGCCAAAGGGAGTTCCTACGAGCAGTACTTC.

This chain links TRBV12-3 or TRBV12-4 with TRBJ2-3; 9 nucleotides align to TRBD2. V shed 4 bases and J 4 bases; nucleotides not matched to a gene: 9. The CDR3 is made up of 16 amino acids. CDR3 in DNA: TGTGCCAGCAGTTCCACCTATAGCGGGGGAGCAGATACGCAGTATTTT. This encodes CASSSTYSGGADTQYF.

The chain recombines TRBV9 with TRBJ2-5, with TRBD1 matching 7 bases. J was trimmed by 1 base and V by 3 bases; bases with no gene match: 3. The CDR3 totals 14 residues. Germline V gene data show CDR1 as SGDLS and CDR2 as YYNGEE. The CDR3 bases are TGTGCCAGCAGCGCTACAGGGGCCCAAGAGACCCAGTACTTC. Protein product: CASSATGAQETQYF.

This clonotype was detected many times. CDR3 in DNA: TGCAGTGCTAGAGATTGGGGGGATCAGCCCCAGCATTTT. It codes for CSARDWGDQPQHF. The chain carries TRBV20-1 and TRBJ1-5; D might be TRBD1 (5 bases). The germline CDR1 and CDR2 sequences are DFQATT and SNEGSKA (reference sequence). CDR3 length: 13 amino acids. V gave up 0 bases and J gave up 5 bases, with 8 bases separating them.

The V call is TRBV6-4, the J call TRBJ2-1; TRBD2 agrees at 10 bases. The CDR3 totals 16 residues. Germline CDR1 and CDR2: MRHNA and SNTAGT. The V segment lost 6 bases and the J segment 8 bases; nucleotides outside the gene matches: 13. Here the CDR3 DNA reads TGTGCCAGCAGGGATTGCCAGCGGGGGGGCAACTATGAGCAGTTCTTC. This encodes CASRDCQRGGNYEQFF.

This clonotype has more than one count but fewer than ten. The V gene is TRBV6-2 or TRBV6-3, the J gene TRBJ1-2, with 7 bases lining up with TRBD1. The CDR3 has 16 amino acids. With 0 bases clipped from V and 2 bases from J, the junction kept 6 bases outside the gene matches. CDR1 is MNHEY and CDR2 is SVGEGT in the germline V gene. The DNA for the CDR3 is TGTGCCAGCAGTTACTCGTTACAGGGGCCCAACTATGGCTACACCTTC. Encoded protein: CASSYSLQGPNYGYTF.

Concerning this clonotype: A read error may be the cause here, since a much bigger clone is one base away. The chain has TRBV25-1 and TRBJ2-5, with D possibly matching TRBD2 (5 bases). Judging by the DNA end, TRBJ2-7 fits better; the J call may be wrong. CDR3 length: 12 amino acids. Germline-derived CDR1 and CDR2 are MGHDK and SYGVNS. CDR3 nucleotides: TGTGCCGGCAGTGGACCCGGAGGCGAGCAGTACTTC. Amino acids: CAGSGPGGEQYF.

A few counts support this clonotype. The CDR3 is CASSEFIGTDTDTQYF. CDR3 bases: TGTGCCAGCAGTGAATTCATTGGGACGGACACAGATACGCAGTATTTT. This sequence joins TRBV6-1 and TRBJ2-3, with D possibly called TRBD1 or TRBD2 (5 bases each). The CDR3 spans 16 residues. CDR1 is MNHNS, CDR2 SASEGT, per germline. V was shortened by 2 bases and J by 2 bases, with 14 bases between the two germline ends.

CDR3 DNA sequence: TGTGCCAGCAGTGATGTTCGCGGGGGCGCAGATACGCAGTATTTT. Translating it yields CASSDVRGGADTQYF. V is TRBV25-1 and J is TRBJ2-3, with D perhaps matching TRBD2 (7 bases). The germline CDR1 and CDR2 sequences are MGHDK and SYGVNS. V was cut by 3 bases and J by 4 bases, with 14 bases left in between. This CDR3 comprises 15 residues.

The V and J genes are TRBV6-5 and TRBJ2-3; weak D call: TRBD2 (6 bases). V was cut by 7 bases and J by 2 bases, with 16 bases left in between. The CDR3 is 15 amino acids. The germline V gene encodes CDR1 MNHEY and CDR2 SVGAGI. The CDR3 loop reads CASKDPGLVTDTQYF. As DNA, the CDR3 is TGTGCCAGCAAAGACCCGGGACTTGTCACAGATACGCAGTATTTT.

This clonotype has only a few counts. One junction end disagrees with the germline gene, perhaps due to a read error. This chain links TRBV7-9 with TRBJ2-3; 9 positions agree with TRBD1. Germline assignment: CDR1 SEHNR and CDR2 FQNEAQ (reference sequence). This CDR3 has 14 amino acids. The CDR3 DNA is TGTGCAAGCACCGGGACAGGGTACACAGATACGCAGTATTTT. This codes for CASTGTGYTDTQYF.

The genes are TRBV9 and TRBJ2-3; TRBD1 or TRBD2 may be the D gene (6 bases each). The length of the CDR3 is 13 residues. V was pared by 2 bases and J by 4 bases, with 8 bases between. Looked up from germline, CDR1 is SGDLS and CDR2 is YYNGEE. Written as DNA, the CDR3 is TGTGCCAGCAGCGTTCGGGGGCCAGATACGCAGTATTTT. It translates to CASSVRGPDTQYF.

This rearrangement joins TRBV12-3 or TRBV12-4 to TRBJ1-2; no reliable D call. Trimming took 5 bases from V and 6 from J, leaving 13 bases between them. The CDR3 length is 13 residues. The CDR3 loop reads CASSTTRSHGYTF. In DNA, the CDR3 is TGTGCCAGCAGTACGACTAGGAGCCATGGCTACACCTTC.

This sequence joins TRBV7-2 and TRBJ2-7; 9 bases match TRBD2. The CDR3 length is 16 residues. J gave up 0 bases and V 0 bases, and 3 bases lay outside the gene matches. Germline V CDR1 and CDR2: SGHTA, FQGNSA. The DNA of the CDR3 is TGTGCCAGCAGCTTAGCTAGCGGGGGCAGCTCCTACGAGCAGTACTTC. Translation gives CASSLASGGSSYEQYF.

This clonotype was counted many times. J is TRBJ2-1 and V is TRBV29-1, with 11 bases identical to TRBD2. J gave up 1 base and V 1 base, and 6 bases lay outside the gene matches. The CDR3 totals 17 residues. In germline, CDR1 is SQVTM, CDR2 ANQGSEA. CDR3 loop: CSVEGRPSGRSYNEQFF. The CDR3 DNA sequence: TGCAGCGTTGAAGGTAGGCCTAGCGGGAGGTCCTACAATGAGCAGTTCTTC.

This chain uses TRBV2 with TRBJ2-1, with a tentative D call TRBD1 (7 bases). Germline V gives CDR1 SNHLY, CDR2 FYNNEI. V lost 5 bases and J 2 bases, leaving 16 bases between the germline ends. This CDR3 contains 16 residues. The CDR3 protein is CASSPPGGQPYNEQFF. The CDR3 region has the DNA TGTGCCAGCAGTCCCCCCGGGGGACAGCCCTACAATGAGCAGTTCTTC.

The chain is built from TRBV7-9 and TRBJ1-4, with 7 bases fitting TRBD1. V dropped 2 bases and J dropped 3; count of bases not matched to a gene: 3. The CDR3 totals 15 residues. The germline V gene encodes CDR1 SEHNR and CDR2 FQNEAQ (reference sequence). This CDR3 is CASSLRGTANEKLFF. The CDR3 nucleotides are TGTGCCAGCAGCTTAAGGGGGACAGCTAATGAAAAACTGTTTTTT.